Here is one T cell receptor (beta chain) with its context. TCRdb reprocessed the PCR reads with MiXCR, giving one entry per CDR3 protein. This table holds over 10,000 distinct CDR3 sequences, about 55% found once. Germline V gives CDR1 SGHTA, CDR2 FQGNSA. Between the trimmed V and J ends, which lost 2 bases and 1 base, there was a span of 14 bases. The CDR3 is made up of 16 amino acids. This entry is derived from a study of tumor-infiltrating lymphocytes in oesophageal squamous cell carcinoma. The rearrangement joins TRBV7-2 to TRBJ1-1; no definite D call. The material sequenced was esophageal tumor tissue. This TCR was sampled from a female donor with esophageal squamous cell carcinoma. CDR3 DNA: TGTGCCAGCAGCTTATCCGGAAGTGTTTGGAACACTGAAGCTTTCTTT. As protein: CASSLSGSVWNTEAFF. Together with reference TRBV7-2 and TRBJ1-1, the CDR3 gives the full variable domain: GAGVSQSPSNKVTEKGKDVELRCDPISGHTALYWYRQSLGQGLEFLIYFQGNSAPDKSGLPSDRFSAERTGGSVSTLTIQRTQQEDSAVYLCASSLSGSVWNTEAFFGQGTRLTVV.